This TCR beta chain was obtained from a study of T cell responses to AZD1222 COVID-19 vaccine (dated by TCRdb to 2020 to 2023). Some background on the complete study: AZD1222 recipients given second doses at about 4 weeks or at about 12 weeks were pooled, since spike-specific TCR depth and breadth were not found to differ between the two schedules. TCR sequencing was performed for roughly 250 trial participants, of whom roughly 200 were given two doses of AZD1222 and some 26 were given two doses of MenACWY control vaccine. Enrollment into the trials was organized by age into subgroups of 18-55, 56-69 and 70-plus years, and those subgroups contained approximately 150, 30 and 60 TCR-sequenced participants, respectively. Results and caveats for the whole study, not just this receptor: The 56-69-year group was small, and its depth increase did not reach significance, likely because of low power. Most participants were white British and females outnumbered males, and the authors suggested that clonal diversity may have been underestimated. After two AZD1222 doses, spike-specific TCR breadth and depth were significantly higher than at day 0 and than in MenACWY recipients. Conclusions about previously exposed vaccinees are limited, since just a handful of AZD1222 recipients were seropositive for SARS-CoV-2 at baseline. Reportedly, close to half of the unique spike-specific TCRs recognized epitopes lying outside the regions that are mutated in the B.1.351 and B.1.1.7 variants. CD4 TCRs associated with the vaccine covered the entire spike protein, and the dominant responses were in regions 160-218 and 743-854. Because no day 14 peak-response samples were available, repertoires were characterized only after the peak T cell response.

In the case of this clone: The antigen it recognizes is unknown. Within one base of it there is no much larger clone, and no base qualities were kept.

The CDR3 regions of human TCRbeta chains were analyzed by immunosequencing. The source study handled its data this way. TCRs in the repertoires were compared against a reference library of SARS-CoV-2-specific TCRs that had been generated with the MIRA antigen-specificity platform. Breadth meant the fraction of unique TCRs that were SARS-CoV-2-associated, whereas depth meant the fraction of total T cells that were SARS-CoV-2-associated. Using the MIRA data, every spike-specific TCR was mapped to the spike region that the TCR reacted to and assigned to either a CD4 or a CD8 class. Log10-transformed breadth and depth values were compared by one-way ANOVA with Sidak's multiple comparisons tests. TCRdb limited this immuneACCESS table to in-frame rearrangements with V and J called. A share of clones is missing; checked studies link under half to unresolved V genes, and the rest is unexplained. V, J and clone size reflect that table, while D and trimming were determined from the DNA. In this sample the table shows 75,000 to 90,000 clones, approximately 82% of which occur a single time. The ten largest make up roughly 21% of the sample.

V loses 3 bases of germline sequence and J loses 5 bases, and the interval between the two ends is 11 bases. The germline V gene encodes CDR1 SGDLS and CDR2 YYNGEE. There are 13 amino acids in the CDR3, from cysteine to phenylalanine inclusive. Only CDR3 DNA remains: 39 bases, in frame from the first base. Interpreted using the paper, the time point label stands for: baseline before first vaccination. The vaccinee samples were drawn from two UK trials, COV001 and COV002, one of which was a single-blind randomized controlled phase 2/3 trial testing AZD1222 (ChAdOx1 nCoV-19) in healthy adults. For TCRbeta chain sequencing, PBMC samples from trial participants were taken at day 0 and at day 28 after the second dose.

This sequence was found in an adult in good health. Recombination linked TRBV9 to TRBJ2-5; the D gene is unclear. The source material was peripheral blood, sampled on day 0 of AZD1222 vaccination. The nucleotide sequence is given as TGTGCCAGCAGCGGGGCCTCGGCGGAGACCCAGTACTTC. The resulting protein is CASSGASAETQYF.